This passage covers 15 T cell receptor beta chains from one sample sequenced in a study of cytomegalovirus exposure and HLA in healthy donors. The primer mix had 60 Vbeta and 13 Jbeta primers. Profiled with immunoSEQ multiplex PCR; TCRdb holds only in-frame clones, not every one. This sample has approximately 170,000 clones, with approximately 59% found just once. Sequencing was carried out using PBMCs. Every receptor here comes from a middle-aged man in good health and CMV-seronegative.

The chain has TRBV7-2 and TRBJ2-2; 11 nucleotides match TRBD2. Germline V CDR1 and CDR2: SGHTA, FQGNSA. With V trimmed by 2 bases and J by 4 bases, 3 bases remained unmatched. This CDR3 has 16 residues. The CDR3 sequence: CASSLKGLAATGELFF. The CDR3 coding sequence is TGTGCCAGCAGCTTAAAGGGACTAGCGGCCACCGGGGAGCTGTTTTTT.

The rearrangement uses TRBV30 and TRBJ1-2, with 10 positions matching TRBD1. Germline assignment: CDR1 GTSNPN and CDR2 SVGIG (reference sequence). Trimming at V came to 2 bases and at J to 7 bases, leaving 13 bases not matched to a gene. This CDR3 region has 16 residues. This chain's CDR3 is CAWSQGERQGASGYTF. CDR3 nucleotide sequence: TGTGCCTGGAGTCAGGGAGAGCGACAGGGGGCAAGTGGCTACACCTTC.

This rearrangement joins TRBV5-4 to TRBJ2-2, with 8 nucleotides matching TRBD2. Germline CDR1 SGHNT, CDR2 YYREEE (reference sequence). With V trimmed by 3 bases and J by 3 bases, 10 bases remained unmatched. The CDR3 covers 17 residues. The CDR3 coding sequence is TGTGCCAGCAGCTCGGGGGGGGTAGCGGGTTACACCGGGGAGCTGTTTTTT. Translating gives CASSSGGVAGYTGELFF. Full variable domain (remainder filled in from reference TRBV5-4 and TRBJ2-2): ETGVTQSPTHLIKTRGQQVTLRCSSQSGHNTVSWYQQALGQGPQFIFQYYREEENGRGNFPPRFSGLQFPNYSSELNVNALELDDSALYLCASSSGGVAGYTGELFFGEGSRLTVL.

This chain joins TRBV5-3 and TRBJ2-7; TRBD2 aligns across 7 bases. TRBV5-3 is identified as an open reading frame with a role that is uncertain. CDR3 length: 16 residues. With V trimmed by 1 base and J by 7 bases, 14 bases remained unmatched. The CDR3: CARSLLRLAGANEQYF. The CDR3 DNA reads as TGTGCCAGAAGCTTGCTCCGACTAGCTGGAGCGAATGAGCAGTACTTC.

This chain joins TRBV7-6 and TRBJ2-7; 7 bases are a match to TRBD2. The trim removed 5 bases at V and 2 bases at J, leaving 6 bases unmatched. The germline gives CDR1 SGHVS, CDR2 FNYEAQ. The CDR3 runs to 14 residues. The CDR3 sequence: CASSPGLIPYEQYF. CDR3 nucleotide sequence: TGTGCCAGCAGCCCGGGACTAATCCCCTACGAGCAGTACTTC.

The rearrangement links TRBV10-3 to TRBJ1-6, with D possibly being TRBD1 (6 bases). The germline V gene encodes CDR1 ENHRY and CDR2 SYGVKD. This CDR3 region has 15 residues. The germline V and J ends were trimmed by 7 bases and 4 bases, with 14 bases remaining between them. The CDR3 spells CAINPGDPYNSPLHF. In DNA form, the CDR3 reads TGTGCCATCAATCCAGGGGACCCATATAATTCACCCCTCCACTTT.

This clone was found a few times. This rearrangement joins TRBV9 to TRBJ2-7; 12 bases match TRBD1. The CDR3 is 15 amino acids. The J segment lost 3 bases and the V segment lost 6 bases, leaving 7 bases of the junction unmatched. In germline, CDR1 is SGDLS, CDR2 YYNGEE. The CDR3 reads CASNSGTGGFYEQYF. The CDR3 nucleotides are TGTGCCAGCAATTCCGGGACAGGGGGCTTCTACGAGCAGTACTTC.

The chain has TRBV5-1 and TRBJ1-2; 12 bases match TRBD1. The CDR3 is made up of 14 amino acids. V lost 4 bases, J lost 8 bases, and 6 bases stayed unmatched. The germline CDR1 and CDR2 sequences are SGHRS and YFSETQ. This CDR3 is CASSRDRGQGGYTF. CDR3 bases: TGCGCCAGCAGCCGGGACAGGGGGCAGGGGGGCTACACCTTC.

This sequence joins TRBV15 and TRBJ2-7; 9 bases are shared with TRBD1. The CDR3 sequence is 15 residues long. V shed 2 bases, J shed 6 bases, and the junction held 8 bases outside the gene matches. CDR1 LNHNV and CDR2 YYDKDF come from the germline V gene (reference sequence). CDR3 amino acids: CATSRTGTGNSEQYF. The CDR3 DNA follows: TGTGCCACCAGCAGAACCGGGACAGGGAACTCCGAGCAGTACTTC.

This clone was recorded a few times. This chain joins TRBV14 and TRBJ1-1; D gene ambiguous. CDR3 length equals 14 residues. V lost 4 bases, J lost 6 bases, and 15 bases lay in between. Per the germline V gene, CDR1 is SGHDN and CDR2 is FVKESK. The CDR3, as DNA: TGTGCCAGCAGCCCTCGGGTCCGGAGGCCTGAAGCTTTCTTT. The encoded protein is CASSPRVRRPEAFF. The complete variable domain, with remaining parts taken from reference TRBV14 and TRBJ1-1, reads EAGVTQFPSHSVIEKGQTVTLRCDPISGHDNLYWYRRVMGKEIKFLLHFVKESKQDESGMPNNRFLAERTGGTYSTLKVQPAELEDSGVYFCASSPRVRRPEAFFGQGTRLTVV.

This chain uses TRBV5-1 with TRBJ2-1, with 14 bases matching TRBD2. The CDR3 is 17 amino acids. V shed 0 bases, J shed 9 bases, and the junction held 8 bases outside the gene matches. The V gene's germline CDR1 is SGHRS and CDR2 YFSETQ. CDR3 in DNA: TGCGCCAGCAGCTTGGTCCCGGGGACTAGCGGGAGAACTGAGCAGTTCTTC. It translates to CASSLVPGTSGRTEQFF.

The chain employs TRBV7-9 and TRBJ1-1; D possibly corresponds to TRBD1 (6 bases). Germline-derived CDR1 and CDR2 are SEHNR and FQNEAQ (reference sequence). Trimming took 6 bases from V and 0 from J, leaving 20 bases between them. The CDR3 runs to 17 residues. The CDR3 sequence: CASSNQIEDSLNTEAFF. The CDR3 region has the DNA TGTGCCAGCAGTAATCAAATCGAGGACAGTTTGAACACTGAAGCTTTCTTT.

The V gene is TRBV28, the J gene TRBJ1-2; TRBD1 is a possible D gene (5 bases). Trimming left V 4 bases short and J 5 bases short, with 8 bases between. This CDR3 spans 12 amino acids. Germline V gene sequence: CDR1 MDHEN, CDR2 SYDVKM. The CDR3 DNA reads TGTGCCAGCAGTTGGGGGGGTTATGGCTACACCTTC. Its translation is CASSWGGYGYTF.

CDR3 loop: CAWSARLAEAFF. The CDR3 nucleotides are TGTGCCTGGAGTGCCCGTCTTGCTGAAGCTTTCTTT. The chain links TRBV30 to TRBJ1-1; D not resolved. The V and J ends lost 1 base and 6 bases respectively, with 9 bases between them. Germline V CDR1 and CDR2: GTSNPN, SVGIG (reference sequence). The CDR3 contains 12 residues. Complete variable domain (other parts from reference TRBV30 and TRBJ1-1): SQTIHQWPATLVQPVGSPLSLECTVEGTSNPNLYWYRQAAGRGLQLLFYSVGIGQISSEVPQNLSASRPQDRQFILSSKKLLLSDSGFYLCAWSARLAEAFFGQGTRLTVV.

The chain recombines TRBV11-2 with TRBJ2-1; TRBD2 agrees at 10 bases. From germline, CDR1 is SGHAT and CDR2 FQNNGV. The V segment lost 5 bases and the J segment 3 bases; nucleotides outside the gene matches: 7. The CDR3 extends over 16 amino acids. This CDR3 reads CASSQEAGGIYNEQFF. The CDR3, as DNA: TGTGCCAGCAGCCAGGAAGCGGGGGGGATCTACAATGAGCAGTTCTTC. Combining the CDR3 with reference TRBV11-2 and TRBJ2-1 gives the whole variable domain EAGVAQSPRYKIIEKRQSVAFWCNPISGHATLYWYQQILGQGPKLLIQFQNNGVVDDSQLPKDRFSAERLKGVDSTLKIQPAKLEDSAVYLCASSQEAGGIYNEQFFGPGTRLTVL.